This T cell receptor beta chain was captured in a study of cytomegalovirus exposure and HLA in healthy donors (dated by TCRdb to the late 2010s). About the study as a whole: According to an earlier analysis of 550 to 700 of the donors, some 180 million T cells yielded 117 million unique TCR beta sequences and approximately 300 Gb of sequence data. An early release that covered about 600 HLA-typed donors contained around 300 gigabases of sequencing data and about 93 million unique TCR sequences. Among the approximately 400 genotyped donors, roughly 80% belonged to the genetic ancestry cluster associated with self-reported Caucasian donors. The aim of the study was to test whether cataloging public T cell receptors could identify signatures of past pathogen exposure. Using immunosequencing, the study profiled T cell repertoires from some 670 subjects and related those repertoires to cytomegalovirus serostatus. In addition to the first cohort of roughly 670 subjects, a separate validation cohort of 120 different subjects was used. To predict cytomegalovirus infection status, the study combined high-throughput TCR immunosequencing, statistical association of individual TCRs with disease status, and machine learning. A later analysis re-examined previously published TCR beta repertoires from just over 650 donors and added high-resolution HLA genotyping to investigate patterns of TCR occurrence. In the later analysis, no new phenotypic data were used to find candidate immune exposures; instead, reliance was placed on TCR beta sequences and their occurrence across donors. In an earlier analysis of over 550 of the donors, high-throughput TCR beta sequencing was used to judge whether each TCR beta V gene segment behaved as functional or pseudogenic. Donor age, sex, ethnicity and CMV serostatus were compiled alongside the repertoire data. Genome-wide SNP genotypes for about three fifths of the 666 donors were used in a later genetic analysis, which treated that subset as a discovery cohort. Every repertoire in the discovery cohort had been generated on one and the same sequencing platform. Class I and class II HLA loci were covered by the typing at four-digit resolution. Typing coverage differed by locus: A, B, C, DRB1 and DQB1 were typed in roughly 629-630 donors, DQA1 in about 500, DPA1 in nearly 610, and DPB1 in roughly 470. Because of strong linkage in the cohort, roughly five DR-DQ haplotypes were treated as single units for association and clustering. Across approximately 400 genotyped donors of the cohort, an average of about 240,000 unique TCR beta nucleotide sequences per donor were sequenced, and approximately 19% of those sequences were non-productive.

Library prep was done by the immunoSEQ multiplex PCR assay. A mixture of 60 forward primers for TCR Vbeta segments and 13 reverse primers for TCR Jbeta segments was used in the multiplex PCR. Amplification of the CDR3 region of rearranged TCR beta genes was performed with a multiplex PCR assay on genomic DNA. The Illumina HiSeq System was used to sequence the amplified TCR beta libraries as 87-base-pair reads. The authors processed their data as follows. Across the roughly 640 repertoires, a later analysis counted around 80 million unique TCR beta chains, roughly 11 million of which were shared by at least two donors. Raw reads were error-corrected and collapsed into unique sequences by a nearest-neighbor algorithm in which closely related sequences were merged to remove PCR and sequencing errors. V, D and J gene segments were assigned by aligning CDR3 sequences to IMGT reference sequences. Each retained sequence needed at least a six-nucleotide match to both a V gene segment and a J gene segment. Rearrangements were called productive when the CDR3 lacked stop codons and stayed in frame with V and J; all others were non-productive. CDR3 was defined by IMGT convention, running from the second conserved V-encoded cysteine to the conserved J-encoded phenylalanine. The earlier analysis of approximately 590 of the donors excluded any sequence lacking an unambiguous match to a single V gene segment. In an earlier analysis of about 590 of the donors, a V segment was called functional when productive rearrangements were above 56.7%, and segregating when the standard deviation between donors exceeded 5%. A statistical classification framework was developed to diagnose cytomegalovirus status using the catalog of TCR beta chain sequences. In a later analysis, TCR nucleotide sequences were compared against IMGT/GENE-DB human TR gene sequences so that V and J genes could be assigned. The TCRdist pipeline was used in a later analysis to assign CDR3 sequences and most-parsimonious VDJ recombination scenarios. In a later analysis, each TCR beta chain was defined by its CDR3 amino acid sequence together with its V-gene family, and reads lacking a unique V-gene family were excluded. A later analysis removed roughly 590 highly shared, low-generation-probability nucleotide sequences to deal with suspected cross-contamination and a sequencing artifact. For each public chain, a later analysis derived a clonal expansion index from normalized ranks of inferred template counts within each repertoire. A later analysis computed generation probabilities with a VDJ recombination model fitted to out-of-frame rearrangements, and checked the results against IGoR. A later analysis scored TCR-TCR, TCR-HLA and TCR-CMV co-occurrence with hypergeometric tests, applying a repertoire-size bias correction to TCR pairs. In a later analysis, false discovery rates were estimated by permuting HLA or CMV assignments 20 times. In a later analysis, co-occurring TCRs were grouped with DBSCAN, and TCRdist sequence similarity was added when clustering was performed within HLA-allele-positive subsets. Repertoires with fewer than 30,000 or more than 120,000 public chains were left out of co-occurrence clustering, as were about five repertoires with anomalous nucleotide sharing. TCRdb took over this immuneACCESS table, retaining in-frame rearrangements with V and J assigned. Such tables are incomplete; in checked studies, under half of the missing clones stem from an unresolved V gene, and the remainder is unexplained. The V and J calls and clone size come from that table; D and trimming were worked out from the DNA. Counted in this sample were under 200,000 clones; roughly 77% of them appeared once. The ten largest clones take up roughly 7.1% of the sample.

Results and caveats for the whole study, not just this receptor: According to a later analysis, parvovirus B19, influenza, CMV and Epstein-Barr virus appeared linked to several top co-occurrence clusters. In both the original and validation cohorts, the classifier was reported to diagnose cytomegalovirus status with high specificity and sensitivity. The authors suggested that the approach could potentially be generalized to other disease states and immunological phenotypes. Some IMGT-functional V segments, including TRBV6-2 and TRBV6-3, could not be told apart with the 87-base-pair reads, so those segments were excluded. For the cohort, immune exposure information was limited to CMV serostatus. A further reported finding was that TCR beta sequences accurately predicted the HLA-A and HLA-B alleles for most subjects in the first cohort. In a later analysis, HLA-associated TCR beta chains showed more clonal expansion and lower generation probabilities than non-associated chains that were equally common. In the study, around 150 TCR beta chains were listed as associated with cytomegalovirus. Because some donors lacked HLA typing at each locus, the association tests relied only on the typed subset. Linkage disequilibrium might explain the correlated functional status among segregating V segments, but an unknown experimental factor could not be excluded. Presence/absence analyses assumed roughly uniform sequencing depth across donors, an assumption that may not hold. Assigning TCR associations to individual alleles was difficult when HLA alleles, especially DR and DQ, strongly co-occurred. In a later genetic analysis, a missense DCLRE1C variant was associated with V-gene and J-gene trimming of TCR beta chains, and the association was replicated in an independent cohort. Because counts were too low, roughly 18 rarely observed V segments, including chromosome 9 orphons, were left out of the earlier analysis of 587 of the donors. A few of the identified cytomegalovirus-associated TCR beta chains were confirmed in vitro to be specific for cytomegalovirus antigens. In a later analysis, most CMV-associated TCR beta chains were found to appear HLA-restricted, with HLA associations seemingly driven largely by CMV exposure. In this cohort, only TCR beta chains were sequenced, and detectable features were limited by the absence of alpha or paired-chain data. According to a later genetic analysis, donors in an Asian-associated ancestry cluster had fewer N-insertions in productive TCRs than the approximately 630-donor mean. A group of highly shared sequence variants was considered likely to be a technical artifact of the sequencing pipeline. A later analysis found that TCR association rates varied across HLA loci, with DRB1 alleles showing the most associated TCRs and HLA-C alleles the fewest. While some public TCRs were present in many individuals, most TCR sequences turned up only very rarely across donors. In a later analysis, 16,951 TCR beta sequences were associated with specific HLA alleles at a false discovery rate of 0.05. In an earlier analysis of fewer than 700 of the donors, most TCR beta V segments appeared in productive rearrangements about 87% or about 30% of the time, broadly matching IMGT annotations.

The CDR3 spans 16 residues, from the cysteine through the phenylalanine. Only the CDR3 DNA is retained, 48 bases long and in frame from the first base. Ends trimmed: V by 5 bases, J by 4 bases; bases unmatched to a gene: 13. CDR1 and CDR2, looked up from the germline V gene (reference sequence), are SEHNR and FQNEAQ. A remark on this clone: What this receptor recognizes is not known. Base qualities are not at hand, and no much larger clone is one base apart.

In total, 666 healthy bone marrow donors made up the cohort. All cohort members were sampled while nominally healthy, although unrecorded immune exposures were likely present. The donor tested CMV seropositive and was one of the 289 seropositive cohort members. A peripheral blood sample was collected from each donor, and TCR beta sequencing was performed on peripheral blood mononuclear cells. The Qiagen DNeasy Blood Extraction Kit was used to extract genomic DNA from the blood cell samples. The sequence came from a woman in her 40s in good health and CMV-seropositive. The chain was built from TRBV7-9 and TRBJ1-2; 7 middle bases align to TRBD1. The specimen was PBMCs. CDR3 reads: CASSQNRDSSSYGYTF. DNA sequence: TGTGCCAGCAGCCAAAATCGGGACAGCAGCAGCTATGGCTACACCTTC.